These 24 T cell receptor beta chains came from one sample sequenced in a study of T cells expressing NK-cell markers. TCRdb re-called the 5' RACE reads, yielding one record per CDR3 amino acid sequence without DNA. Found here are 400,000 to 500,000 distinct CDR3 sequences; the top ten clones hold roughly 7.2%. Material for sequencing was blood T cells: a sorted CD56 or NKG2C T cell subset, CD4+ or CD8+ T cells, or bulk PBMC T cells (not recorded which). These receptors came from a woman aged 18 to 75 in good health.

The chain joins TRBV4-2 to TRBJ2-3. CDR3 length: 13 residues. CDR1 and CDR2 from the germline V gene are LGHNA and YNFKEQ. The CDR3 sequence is CASSQGSSDTQYF.

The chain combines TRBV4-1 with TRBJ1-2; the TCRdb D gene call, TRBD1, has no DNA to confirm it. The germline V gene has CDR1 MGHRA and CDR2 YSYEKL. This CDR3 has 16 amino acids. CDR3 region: CASSLIRQNPNYGYTF.

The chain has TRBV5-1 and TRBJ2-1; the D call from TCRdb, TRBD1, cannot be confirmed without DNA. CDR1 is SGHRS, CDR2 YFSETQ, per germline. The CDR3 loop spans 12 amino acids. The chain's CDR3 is CASSGGHNEQFF.

CDR3 in amino acids: CASSPMLVNEQFF. This chain links TRBV9 with TRBJ2-1. This CDR3 has 13 residues. Germline CDR1 SGDLS, CDR2 YYNGEE.

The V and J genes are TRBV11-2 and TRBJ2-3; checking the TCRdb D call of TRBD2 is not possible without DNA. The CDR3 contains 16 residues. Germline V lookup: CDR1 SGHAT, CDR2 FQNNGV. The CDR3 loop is CASSLSQGLAGDTQYF.

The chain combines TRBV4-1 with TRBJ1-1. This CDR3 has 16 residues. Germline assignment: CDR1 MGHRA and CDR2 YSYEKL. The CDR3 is CASSQEGVGWATEAFF.

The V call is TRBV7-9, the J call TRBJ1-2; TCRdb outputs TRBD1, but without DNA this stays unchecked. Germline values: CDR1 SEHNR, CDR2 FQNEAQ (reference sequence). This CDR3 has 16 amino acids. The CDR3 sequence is CASSLAAGYRGYGYTF.

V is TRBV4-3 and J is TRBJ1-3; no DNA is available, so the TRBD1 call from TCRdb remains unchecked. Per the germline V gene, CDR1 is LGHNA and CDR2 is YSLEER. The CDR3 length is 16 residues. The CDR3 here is CASSPTKGVVGNTIYF.

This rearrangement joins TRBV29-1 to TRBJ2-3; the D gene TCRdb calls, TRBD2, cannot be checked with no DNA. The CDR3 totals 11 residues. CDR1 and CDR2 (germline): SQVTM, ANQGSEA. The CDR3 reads CSVGGDTSGHF.

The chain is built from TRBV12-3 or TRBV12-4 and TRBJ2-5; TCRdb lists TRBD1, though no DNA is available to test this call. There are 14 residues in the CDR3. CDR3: CASTSTGVAETQYF.

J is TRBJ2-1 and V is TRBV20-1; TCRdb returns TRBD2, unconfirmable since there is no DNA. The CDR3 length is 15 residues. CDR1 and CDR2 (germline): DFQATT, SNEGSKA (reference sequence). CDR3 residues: CSAENILGVNNEQFF.

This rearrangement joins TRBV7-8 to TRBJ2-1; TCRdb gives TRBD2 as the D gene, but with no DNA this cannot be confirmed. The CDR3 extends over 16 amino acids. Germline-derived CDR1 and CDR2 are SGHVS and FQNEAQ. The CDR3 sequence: CASSSQGLAGSNEQFF. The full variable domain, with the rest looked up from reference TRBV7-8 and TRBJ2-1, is GAGVSQSPRYKVAKRGQDVALRCDPISGHVSLFWYQQALGQGPEFLTYFQNEAQLDKSGLPSDRFFAERPEGSVSTLKIQRTQQEDSAVYLCASSSQGLAGSNEQFFGPGTRLTVL.

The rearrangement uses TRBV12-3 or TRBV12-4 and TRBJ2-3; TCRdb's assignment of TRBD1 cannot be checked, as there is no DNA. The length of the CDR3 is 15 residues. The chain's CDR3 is CASSNAVIGQDTQYF.

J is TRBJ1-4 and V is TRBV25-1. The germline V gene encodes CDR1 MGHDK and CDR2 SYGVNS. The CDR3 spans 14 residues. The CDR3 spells CASRGQTNGEKLFF.

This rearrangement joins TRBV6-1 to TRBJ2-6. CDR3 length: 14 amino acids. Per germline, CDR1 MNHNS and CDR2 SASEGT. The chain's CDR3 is CASSVDSGANVLTF.

Here the CDR3 reads CASSLAGPQHF. The chain employs TRBV7-9 and TRBJ1-5. The V gene's germline CDR1 is SEHNR and CDR2 FQNEAQ (reference sequence). The CDR3 loop spans 11 amino acids.

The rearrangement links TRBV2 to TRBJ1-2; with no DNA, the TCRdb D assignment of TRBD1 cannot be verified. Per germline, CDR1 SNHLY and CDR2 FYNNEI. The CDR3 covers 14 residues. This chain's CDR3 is CASKWDTRASGYTF.

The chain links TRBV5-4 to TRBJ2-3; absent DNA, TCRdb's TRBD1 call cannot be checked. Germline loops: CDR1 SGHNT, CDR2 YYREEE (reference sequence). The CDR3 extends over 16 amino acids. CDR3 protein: CASSPSGYTSTDTQYF.

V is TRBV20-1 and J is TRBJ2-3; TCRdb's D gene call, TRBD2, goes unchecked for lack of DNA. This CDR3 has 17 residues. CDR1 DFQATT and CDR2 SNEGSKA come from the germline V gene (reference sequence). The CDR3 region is CSATTGTSGTRADTQYF.

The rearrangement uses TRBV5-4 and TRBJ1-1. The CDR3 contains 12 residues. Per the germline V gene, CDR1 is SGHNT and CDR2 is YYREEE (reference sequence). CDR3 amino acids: CASARKNTEAFF.

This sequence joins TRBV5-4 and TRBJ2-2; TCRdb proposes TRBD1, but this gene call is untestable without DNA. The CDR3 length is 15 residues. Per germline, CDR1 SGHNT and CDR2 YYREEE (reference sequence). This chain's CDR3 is CASSSTGFGTGELFF.

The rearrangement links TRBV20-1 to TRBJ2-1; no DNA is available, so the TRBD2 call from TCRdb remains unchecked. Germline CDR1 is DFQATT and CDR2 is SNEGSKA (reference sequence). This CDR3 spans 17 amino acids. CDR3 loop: CSAYEGRPSGNPMKQFF.

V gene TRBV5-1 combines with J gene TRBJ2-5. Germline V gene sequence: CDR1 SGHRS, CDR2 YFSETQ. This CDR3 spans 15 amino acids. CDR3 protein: CASSSTDSPIGTQYF.

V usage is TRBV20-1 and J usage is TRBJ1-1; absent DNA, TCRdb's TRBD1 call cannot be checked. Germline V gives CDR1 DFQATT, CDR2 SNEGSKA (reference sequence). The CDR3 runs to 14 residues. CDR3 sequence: CSARDKGAGTEAFF.